The 3 T cell receptor beta chains listed next were all sequenced from one sample in a study of cytomegalovirus exposure and HLA in healthy donors. This PCR relied on a set of 60 Vbeta primers and 13 Jbeta primers. Here immunoSEQ multiplex PCR was the method, and the copy in TCRdb shows in-frame clones only, minus some. Found here are tens of thousands of clones, approximately 71% of them singletons; the top ten hold approximately 8%. Sequenced material: PBMCs. The receptors were gathered from a man in his sixties in good health and CMV-seropositive.

CDR3 coding DNA: TGTGCCAGCAGTCCGCACCCCGGGACAGGGGGGAATCAGCCCCAGCATTTT. Protein: CASSPHPGTGGNQPQHF. The chain has TRBV27 and TRBJ1-5, with 11 bases that match TRBD1. The CDR3 runs to 17 residues. After removal of 5 bases from V and 4 bases from J, the junction contained 10 bases not matched to a gene. Looked up from germline, CDR1 is MNHEY and CDR2 is SMNVEV (reference sequence).

The V gene is TRBV5-8, the J gene TRBJ1-1, with D hard to call. CDR1 is SGHTS and CDR2 is YDEGEE in the germline V gene. The CDR3 contains 15 residues. With 5 bases removed from V and 3 bases from J, the gap between germline ends came to 17 bases. The CDR3 nucleotides are TGTGCCAGCAGTCGGGATCGTTGGGAGGACACTGAAGCTTTCTTT. Encoded protein: CASSRDRWEDTEAFF.

The chain is built from TRBV7-2 and TRBJ1-4; D not certain. Trimming shortened V by 2 bases and J by 8 bases, and 12 bases separated the two germline ends. CDR1 is SGHTA and CDR2 is FQGNSA in the germline V gene. The CDR3 is 14 amino acids. The CDR3, as DNA: TGTGCCAGCAGCTTATATGGACTGGGGGAAAAACTGTTTTTT. Its protein is CASSLYGLGEKLFF.